Detailed here is one T cell receptor beta chain. This sample was included in a study of blood T cell repertoires in COVID-19. The overall study: From T cells, B-cell-depleted T cells, or PBMCs came the material, which was cDNA or gDNA.

Germline V gives CDR1 KGHSH, CDR2 LQKENI. CDR3 length: 14 amino acids. V was clipped by 0 bases and J by 5 bases, with 7 bases between them. Some clones are missing from TCRdb's copy, which holds only in-frame ones; the method was immunoSEQ multiplex PCR. Of 200,000 or so clones detected, around 82% appear once; the ten largest clones hold around 2%. Sequencing was done on a sample of peripheral blood. This chain connects TRBV18 to TRBJ2-2; D gene ambiguous. The TCR comes from a woman aged 60 to 75 with acute or convalescent COVID-19. This chain's CDR3 is CASSPPSVTGELFF. In nucleotides, the CDR3 is TGTGCCAGCTCACCACCGTCAGTTACCGGGGAGCTGTTTTTT.